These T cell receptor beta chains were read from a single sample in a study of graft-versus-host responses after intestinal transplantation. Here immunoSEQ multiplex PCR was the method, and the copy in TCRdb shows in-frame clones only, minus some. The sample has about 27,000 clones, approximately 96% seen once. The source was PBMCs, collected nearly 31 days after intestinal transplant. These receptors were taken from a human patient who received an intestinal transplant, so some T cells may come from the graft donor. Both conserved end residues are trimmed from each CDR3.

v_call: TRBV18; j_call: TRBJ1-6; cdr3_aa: ASSPPGQVGSPLH
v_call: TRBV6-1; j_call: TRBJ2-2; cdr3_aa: ASSDPGQGTGELF
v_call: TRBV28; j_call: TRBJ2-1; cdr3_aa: ASNDMNRGLNEQF
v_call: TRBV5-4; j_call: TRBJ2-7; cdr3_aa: ASSNRGSVYEQY
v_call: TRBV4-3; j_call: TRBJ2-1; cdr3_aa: ASSQRTGGNYNEQF
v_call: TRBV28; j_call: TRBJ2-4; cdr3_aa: ASSLEGVSNIQY
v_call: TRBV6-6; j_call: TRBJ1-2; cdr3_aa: ASSRSENYGYT
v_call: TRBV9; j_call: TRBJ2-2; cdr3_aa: ASSPVGSRNTGELF
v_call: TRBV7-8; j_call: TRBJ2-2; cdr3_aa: ASSFNTGELF
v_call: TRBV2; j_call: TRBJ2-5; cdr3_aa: ASNKIGAQETQY